This entry describes one T cell receptor (beta chain). The target antigen is unknown. The data originate from a study of HIV-infected children after antiretroviral therapy interruption. Study-level background: Recorded EBV and CMV exposure existed for most children.

A 3' RACE protocol on RNA, with unique molecular identifiers, produced the TCR library. TCRdb fed the 3' RACE reads into MiXCR, producing one record per CDR3 protein. The data show fewer than 100,000 distinct CDR3 sequences, 6.9% seen once. Broader study findings: Naive CD4+ sequences overlapped less between time points once interruption began.

Treatment in this sample: PENTA 11 planned treatment interruption arm or continuous ART arm. This sequence originates from a pool of human donors with HIV. Here the sequenced sample was CD45RA+ CD4+ T cells from PBMCs, pooled from several time points, taken from a donor given antiretroviral therapy, either interrupted or continuous. The subset: naive CD4+ CD45RA+ CD45RO- T cells.

CDR3: CASSPIMPQARPDEQYF. The CDR3 DNA is TGTGCCAGCAGTCCGATTATGCCCCAGGCCCGCCCGGACGAGCAGTACTTC. V gene TRBV12-3 or TRBV12-4 combines with J gene TRBJ2-7, with D uncertain. Trimming shortened V by 5 bases and J by 5 bases, and 25 bases separated the two germline ends. The CDR3 has 17 amino acids.